This T cell receptor beta chain was captured by sequencing in a study of Ad26.COV2.S vaccination and SARS-CoV-2 variants. Points on this clone: What it binds is not known.

Germline values: CDR1 SQVTM, CDR2 ANQGSEA. The CDR3 totals 10 residues. Trimming removed 4 bases at V and 3 bases at J, with 3 bases between. Here immunoSEQ multiplex PCR was the method, and the copy in TCRdb shows in-frame clones only, minus some. Here the sample spans approximately 480,000 clones, roughly 87% being singletons. Regarding treatment: around 19 received Ad26.COV2.S at low or high dose, single or two shots; 5 received placebo; per-sample allocation not given. Specimen acquisition occurred on day 63 following the initial vaccine or placebo injection. Study-wide results and caveats: The study found similar non-spike TCR breadth in vaccine and placebo recipients.

The sample in question was peripheral blood, obtained in a trial of Ad26.COV2.S vaccine versus placebo. The V and J genes are TRBV29-1 and TRBJ2-5; the D is unclear. This clonotype was obtained from a person between 18 and 65 years old who received the Ad26.COV2.S COVID-19 vaccine or a placebo. This CDR3 reads CSVVKETQYF. CDR3 in DNA: TGCAGCGTTGTAAAAGAGACCCAGTACTTC.